This record covers a single TCR beta chain. V gave up 6 bases and J gave up 6 bases, with 9 bases separating them. CDR3 length equals 12 residues. Germline values: CDR1 ENHRY, CDR2 SYGVKD. This sample was taken from a study of blood T cell repertoires in COVID-19. The data were produced by immunoSEQ multiplex PCR, yet TCRdb's version contains in-frame clones alone and is incomplete. The sample lists a few hundred thousand clones, 88% occurring once. Specimen: peripheral blood. The source is a woman aged 40-49 years who had recovered from COVID-19. The J gene is TRBJ1-5, the V gene TRBV10-3; D is perhaps TRBD1 (5 bases). The CDR3 is CAIRQGGQPQHF. CDR3 nucleotides: TGTGCCATCAGGCAGGGTGGTCAGCCCCAGCATTTT.